The source of this TCR beta chain is a study of blood T cell repertoires in COVID-19 (dated by TCRdb to 2018 to 2021). About the full investigation: Samples from collaborators originated in the United States, Italy and Spain and spanned both the acute and convalescent phases of COVID-19. The prospective study material was composed of cDNA or gDNA derived from T cells, B-cell-depleted T cells, or PBMCs. The dataset comprised deeply sampled blood TCRbeta repertoires from subjects exposed to, actively infected with, or recovered from COVID-19. The repertoires were made available in a free public database intended to serve as a resource for research on the immune response to SARS-CoV-2. Samples came from the ongoing ImmuneRACE study (first 160 participants) plus 1,254 subjects from 6 global collaborators. The sample metadata nearly always contained a de-identified subject ID, COVID-19 status, age in years and sex. HLA class I and class II types, where available, came from metadata supplied by the sample provider rather than from assay-based typing.

Points on this clone: Its antigen has not been determined. The sample holds no much larger clone one base away, and base qualities are not on file.

Participants in the prospective study were aged about 18 to 95 years, lived in more than 20 United States geographic areas, and enrolled through a virtual design. In the prospective study, participants were assigned to cohorts based on the clinical history participants reported in a screening survey and a study questionnaire. Each participant in the prospective study had whole blood, serum and a nasopharyngeal or oropharyngeal swab collected by mobile phlebotomists. Over a roughly 2-month period, participants in the prospective study had the option of providing additional blood draws and questionnaires. Prospective study blood samples were shipped either frozen or at room temperature before DNA extraction. At the junction V is shortened by 3 bases and J by 2 bases; bases outside the gene matches: 8. From the cysteine up to the phenylalanine, the CDR3 has a length of 16 residues. Only the CDR3 part of the read is kept: 48 bases, read in frame from the first base. In the germline V gene (reference sequence), CDR1 corresponds to LNHNV and CDR2 to YYDKDF.

The immunoSEQ Assay, a bias-controlled multiplex PCR, was used to amplify TCRbeta CDR3 regions from genomic DNA. In the source study's methods: Within the assay, amplification of reference gene primers was used to estimate how many nucleated cells each sample contained. To quantify the absolute abundance of each unique TCRbeta CDR3 rearrangement, sequence reads were collapsed and filtered. Productive Simpson clonality was computed per sample as the square root of Simpson's diversity index over productive rearrangements. TCRdb provides this immuneACCESS table in a form limited to in-frame rearrangements. Some clones are lacking; in checked studies, under half of them reflect an unresolved V gene, and why the rest are absent is not known. V, J and clone size derive from that table, while D and trimming were established from the DNA sequence. This sample gives roughly 250,000 clones in total; 87% of them show up just once. The biggest ten clones account for about 6.9% of the sample.

The full study reports these points: The quantity of clinical and demographic metadata differed by source and by participant and was supplied without curation.

The material sequenced was PBMCs or T cells enriched from blood (not recorded which). This TCR came from a woman in her 30s with acute COVID-19. Recombination joined TRBV15 with TRBJ2-3, and 7 junction bases match TRBD1. The DNA sequence follows: TGTGCCACCAGCAGGGAACTTGGGACAGTCACAGATACGCAGTATTTT. This translates into CATSRELGTVTDTQYF.